The 32 T cell receptor beta chains listed next were all sequenced from one sample in a study of T-cell memory formation after mild COVID-19. Using its own MiXCR run on the 5' RACE reads, TCRdb lists one record per CDR3 protein. The table lists approximately 300,000 distinct CDR3 sequences, roughly 15% of them singletons. Sequenced sample: PBMCs or a T cell subset sorted from them (not recorded which). The receptors were gathered from a man younger than 30 who had mild COVID-19 (a few samples of this study predate the infection). Cell type and time point are not known.

In this sample, this clonotype turned up a few times. V is TRBV5-1 and J is TRBJ1-2, with unresolved D. The CDR3 is 14 amino acids. Germline V CDR1 and CDR2: SGHRS, YFSETQ. V lost 2 bases to trimming and J lost 3 bases, with 11 bases between them. This CDR3 reads CASSLTAADYGYTF. The CDR3 DNA is TGCGCCAGCAGCTTAACAGCAGCCGACTATGGCTACACCTTC.

A few counts support this clonotype. V gene TRBV12-5 combines with J gene TRBJ1-5, with D uncertain. The CDR3 has 16 residues. The germline CDR1 and CDR2 sequences are LGHNT and FRNRAP. Trimming stripped 1 base from V and 2 bases from J, with 12 bases between. CDR3 sequence (DNA): TGTGCTAGTGGTTTGGGGTGCGTCAGCGGCAATCAGCCCCAGCATTTT. It encodes CASGLGCVSGNQPQHF.

The rearrangement links TRBV6-5 to TRBJ1-2; no reliable D call. V lost 5 bases and J lost 8, with 15 bases in between. Germline CDR1 is MNHEY and CDR2 is SVGAGI. The CDR3 runs to 13 residues. The CDR3 DNA reads TGTGCCAGCAGTGCCGGGCCCTCCCGCGGCTACACCTTC. It specifies CASSAGPSRGYTF.

This clonotype was detected ten times or more. The chain links TRBV5-1 to TRBJ2-3, with no clear D. V was shortened by 2 bases and J by 6 bases, with 7 bases between the two germline ends. This CDR3 is built from 12 residues. Germline V gene lookup returns CDR1 SGHRS and CDR2 YFSETQ. Here the CDR3 reads CASSFLLDTQYF. Written as DNA, the CDR3 is TGCGCCAGCAGCTTTTTATTGGATACGCAGTATTTT.

V usage is TRBV20-1 and J usage is TRBJ1-5; 10 positions agree with TRBD1. V lost 6 bases to trimming and J lost 2 bases; unmatched junction nucleotides: 7. CDR3 length: 15 amino acids. Germline assignment: CDR1 DFQATT and CDR2 SNEGSKA (reference sequence). CDR3 sequence reads: CSAQTGTGGNQPQHF. In nucleotides, the CDR3 is TGCAGTGCACAGACGGGGACAGGGGGCAATCAGCCCCAGCATTTT.

A single count supports this clonotype. This chain connects TRBV6-2 or TRBV6-3 to TRBJ2-6; D ambiguous. Looked up from germline, CDR1 is MNHEY and CDR2 is SVGEGT. The CDR3 consists of 13 residues. V was clipped by 6 bases and J by 4 bases, with 7 bases between them. The CDR3 bases are TGTGCCAGCAGGACGGCCGGGGCCAACGTCCTGACTTTC. This codes for CASRTAGANVLTF.

There are a few counts of this clonotype. The genes are TRBV14 and TRBJ2-5; D is ambiguous. V gave up 0 bases and J gave up 0 bases, with 14 bases separating them. CDR1 and CDR2 from the germline V gene are SGHDN and FVKESK. The CDR3 length is 17 residues. The CDR3, as DNA: TGTGCCAGCAGCCAAGAAGAAGATGCAGACTACCAAGAGACCCAGTACTTC. This gives the protein CASSQEEDADYQETQYF.

The chain couples TRBV7-6 to TRBJ1-1; D call uncertain. Trimming took 1 base from V and 11 from J, leaving 11 bases between them. The germline gives CDR1 SGHVS, CDR2 FNYEAQ. This CDR3 region has 12 residues. Written as DNA, the CDR3 is TGTGCCAGCAGCTTAGATGGAGTATCGGCTTTCTTT. This translates into CASSLDGVSAFF.

This clonotype was picked up a small number of times. The CDR3 nucleotides read TGTGCCAGCAGCTTAGACGGGGGGTTGCGTAACATTCAGTACTTC. It yields the protein CASSLDGGLRNIQYF. This sequence joins TRBV11-2 and TRBJ2-4, with 7 positions matching TRBD2. Looked up from germline, CDR1 is SGHAT and CDR2 is FQNNGV. V lost 0 bases to trimming and J lost 7 bases; unmatched junction nucleotides: 6. This CDR3 spans 15 amino acids.

This rearrangement joins TRBV5-1 to TRBJ1-6, with no clear D. This CDR3 has 12 residues. The germline gives CDR1 SGHRS, CDR2 YFSETQ. V gave up 4 bases and J gave up 7 bases, with 6 bases separating them. CDR3 nucleotide sequence: TGCGCCAGCAGCGCTGGGAATTCACCCCTCCACTTT. Its translation: CASSAGNSPLHF.

This clonotype has only a few counts. The gene calls are TRBV29-1 and TRBJ1-1; D is uncertain. Trimming removed 5 bases from V and 1 base from J, with 11 bases in between. The germline V gene encodes CDR1 SQVTM and CDR2 ANQGSEA. CDR3 size: 13 residues. The CDR3 loop is CSVRRGWNTEAFF. Written as DNA, the CDR3 is TGCAGCGTTCGGCGCGGATGGAACACTGAAGCTTTCTTT.

The chain uses TRBV6-2 or TRBV6-3 and TRBJ2-1; 16 positions agree with TRBD2. Losses at the gene ends were 6 bases for V and 0 bases for J; bases not matched to a gene: 2. Per germline, CDR1 MNHEY and CDR2 SVGEGT. The CDR3 is 17 amino acids. This CDR3 reads CASRGLAGGNSYNEQFF. CDR3 sequence (DNA): TGTGCCAGCAGGGGACTAGCGGGGGGGAACTCCTACAATGAGCAGTTCTTC.

The chain uses TRBV6-5 and TRBJ1-6, with 9 bases lining up with TRBD1. The germline V gene has CDR1 MNHEY and CDR2 SVGAGI. V lost 2 bases, J lost 9 bases, and 8 bases stayed unmatched. The CDR3 is made up of 16 amino acids. In DNA form, the CDR3 reads TGTGCCAGCAGTTACGCCCGAGGGACAGGGATTTCACCCCTCCACTTT. Protein sequence: CASSYARGTGISPLHF.

This clonotype was counted a few times. V and J are TRBV12-3 or TRBV12-4 and TRBJ1-5; D remains unclear. This CDR3 is 13 amino acids long. Trimming left V 3 bases short and J 5 bases short, with 8 bases between. The CDR3 is CASSFNGYQPQHF. The DNA for the CDR3 is TGTGCCAGCAGTTTTAACGGATATCAGCCCCAGCATTTT.

V usage is TRBV14 and J usage is TRBJ1-1; the D is unclear. The CDR3 consists of 15 residues. The V gene's germline CDR1 is SGHDN and CDR2 FVKESK. Trimming left V 4 bases short and J 2 bases short, with 14 bases between. The CDR3 loop reads CASSPPTYINTEAFF. The CDR3 nucleotides read TGTGCCAGCAGCCCACCGACTTACATAAACACTGAAGCTTTCTTT.

This clonotype came up a few times. The rearrangement uses TRBV24-1 and TRBJ2-3; D possibly matches TRBD1 or TRBD2 (6 bases each). The CDR3 runs 15 residues. CDR1 KGHDR and CDR2 SFDVKD come from the germline V gene. The V gene lost 4 bases and the J gene lost 5 bases, with 15 bases spanning the gap. The CDR3 nucleotides are TGTGCCACCAGTGAGTGGGGGGCAGGTGGAGATACGCAGTATTTT. Translation: CATSEWGAGGDTQYF.

This chain joins TRBV4-3 and TRBJ2-1; D might be TRBD2 (5 bases). The CDR3 loop spans 15 amino acids. The V end lost 3 bases, the J end lost 2 bases, and 11 bases lay between the germline ends. CDR1 is LGHNA and CDR2 is YSLEER in the germline V gene. In DNA, the CDR3 is TGCGCCAGCAGCCAGGTGCCGGGAACCTACAATGAGCAGTTCTTC. It is translated as CASSQVPGTYNEQFF.

This clonotype was seen only a few times. The chain combines TRBV11-2 with TRBJ2-2; TRBD2 agrees at 8 bases. The CDR3 consists of 17 residues. V shed 5 bases, J shed 5 bases, and the junction held 13 bases outside the gene matches. Germline V gene sequence: CDR1 SGHAT, CDR2 FQNNGV. This CDR3 is CASSLLGARGGTGELFF. CDR3 nucleotides: TGTGCCAGCAGCCTCCTGGGCGCGCGCGGGGGGACCGGGGAGCTGTTTTTT. Drawing the rest from reference TRBV11-2 and TRBJ2-2, the complete variable domain is EAGVAQSPRYKIIEKRQSVAFWCNPISGHATLYWYQQILGQGPKLLIQFQNNGVVDDSQLPKDRFSAERLKGVDSTLKIQPAKLEDSAVYLCASSLLGARGGTGELFFGEGSRLTVL.

This clonotype was seen many times. The V and J genes are TRBV3-1 and TRBJ2-3; D is uncertain. Germline V gene lookup returns CDR1 LGHDT and CDR2 YNNKEL (reference sequence). The CDR3 sequence is 13 residues long. The germline V and J ends were trimmed by 4 bases and 12 bases, with 17 bases remaining between them. This chain's CDR3 is CASSLGLLQGQYF. In DNA, the CDR3 is TGTGCCAGCAGCCTGGGGTTACTGCAAGGACAGTATTTT.

The chain recombines TRBV12-3 or TRBV12-4 with TRBJ2-7; 7 bases line up with TRBD1. This CDR3 region has 13 residues. V shed 7 bases, J shed 3 bases, and the junction held 6 bases outside the gene matches. Written as DNA, the CDR3 is TGTGCCAGCACCCCTGGGACAGACTACGAGCAGTACTTC. This gives the protein CASTPGTDYEQYF.

The V and J genes are TRBV5-1 and TRBJ2-2; D gene uncertain. Per germline, CDR1 SGHRS and CDR2 YFSETQ. This CDR3 comprises 15 residues. V was cut by 2 bases and J by 7 bases, with 15 bases left in between. The CDR3 nucleotides read TGCGCCAGCAGCTTTGGCAACCTAGGGCACGGGGAGCTGTTTTTT. As protein: CASSFGNLGHGELFF.

CDR3 bases: TGCGCCAGCAGCCCGGTACAGGGGAACACCGGGGAGCTGTTTTTT. Protein product: CASSPVQGNTGELFF. This rearrangement joins TRBV5-1 to TRBJ2-2, with D possibly TRBD1 on 6 matching bases. The CDR3 contains 15 residues. V lost 4 bases to trimming and J lost 1 base, with 11 bases between them. Germline CDR1 SGHRS, CDR2 YFSETQ.

This clonotype was picked up a small number of times. The gene calls are TRBV7-2 and TRBJ2-7; no clear D. Trimming pared 1 base from V and 3 bases from J, leaving 10 bases between. The CDR3 has 14 amino acids. CDR1 is SGHTA and CDR2 is FQGNSA in the germline V gene. Here the CDR3 DNA reads TGTGCCAGCAGCTTAGAGGCAAGTCGCTACGAGCAGTACTTC. Its translation is CASSLEASRYEQYF.

This clonotype was detected a few times. The chain has TRBV28 and TRBJ1-3, with D uncertain. The germline gives CDR1 MDHEN, CDR2 SYDVKM. Between the trimmed V and J ends, which lost 5 bases and 1 base, there was a span of 12 bases. CDR3 size: 15 residues. The CDR3 spells CASSPRFRSGNTIYF. DNA of the CDR3: TGTGCCAGCAGTCCTCGCTTTCGATCTGGAAACACCATATATTTT.

This clonotype was counted a few times. The V gene is TRBV20-1, the J gene TRBJ2-7; D not certain. Trimming took 3 bases from V and 2 from J, leaving 11 bases between them. Germline CDR1 and CDR2: DFQATT and SNEGSKA (reference sequence). The length of the CDR3 is 13 residues. The CDR3 loop reads CSASSALTYEQYF. The CDR3 nucleotides are TGCAGTGCTAGTTCGGCCTTGACCTACGAGCAGTACTTC.

This clonotype was counted many times. The chain links TRBV5-1 to TRBJ1-1; 12 nucleotides align to TRBD1. The CDR3 sequence is 17 residues long. V trimming: 3 bases; J trimming: 4 bases; junction bases outside the gene matches: 10. Germline-derived CDR1 and CDR2 are SGHRS and YFSETQ. The chain's CDR3 is CASSSLGQGASGTEAFF. CDR3 in DNA: TGCGCCAGCAGCTCCCTGGGACAGGGGGCGTCTGGCACTGAAGCTTTCTTT.

The J gene is TRBJ1-6, the V gene TRBV4-1, with D unclear. CDR1 is MGHRA and CDR2 is YSYEKL in the germline V gene. The CDR3 consists of 16 residues. V gave up 4 bases and J gave up 10 bases, with 20 bases separating them. Here the CDR3 DNA reads TGCGCCAGCAGCCTCTCCACGACGGGTTATGGGTCACCCCTCCACTTT. Protein sequence: CASSLSTTGYGSPLHF.

This clonotype was seen a handful of times. This rearrangement joins TRBV7-9 to TRBJ2-6; D gene unclear. V dropped 5 bases and J dropped 0 bases, with 14 bases sitting between them. The CDR3 spans 17 residues. The germline CDR1 and CDR2 sequences are SEHNR and FQNEAQ (reference sequence). The CDR3 DNA is TGTGCCAGCAGCGCCTACATAGGTAACTCTGGGGCCAACGTCCTGACTTTC. Protein: CASSAYIGNSGANVLTF.

The chain couples TRBV3-1 to TRBJ2-3, with 7 nucleotides matching TRBD1. Germline V lookup: CDR1 LGHDT, CDR2 YNNKEL (reference sequence). The CDR3 extends over 13 amino acids. Trimming cost V 2 bases and J 12 bases; bases outside gene matches: 8. CDR3 DNA: TGTGCCAGCAGCCAACAAACAGGGGCCCTCCAGTATTTT. Translation: CASSQQTGALQYF.

The chain is built from TRBV15 and TRBJ2-5; D ambiguous. The germline gives CDR1 LNHNV, CDR2 YYDKDF (reference sequence). The V end lost 0 bases, the J end lost 4 bases, and 12 bases lay between the germline ends. The CDR3 has 15 amino acids. This CDR3 reads CATSRDKLTSETQYF. As DNA, the CDR3 is TGTGCCACCAGCAGAGATAAGTTGACTTCAGAGACCCAGTACTTC.

This clonotype showed up many times. V gene TRBV12-3 or TRBV12-4 combines with J gene TRBJ2-3, with 7 nucleotides matching TRBD1. The junction had 5 bases not matched to a gene; V was cut back by 5 bases and J by 0 bases. CDR3 size: 15 residues. CDR3 nucleotide sequence: TGTGCCAGCAGTCCGGACAGGACAAGCACAGATACGCAGTATTTT. Protein sequence: CASSPDRTSTDTQYF.

The V gene is TRBV3-1, the J gene TRBJ2-5; no firm D call. The CDR3 contains 17 residues. V was cut by 10 bases and J by 0 bases, with 24 bases left in between. The germline V gene has CDR1 LGHDT and CDR2 YNNKEL (reference sequence). CDR3 residues: CATPSARVQSNQETQYF. The DNA of the CDR3 is TGTGCCACCCCCTCCGCAAGGGTCCAGAGCAACCAAGAGACCCAGTACTTC.